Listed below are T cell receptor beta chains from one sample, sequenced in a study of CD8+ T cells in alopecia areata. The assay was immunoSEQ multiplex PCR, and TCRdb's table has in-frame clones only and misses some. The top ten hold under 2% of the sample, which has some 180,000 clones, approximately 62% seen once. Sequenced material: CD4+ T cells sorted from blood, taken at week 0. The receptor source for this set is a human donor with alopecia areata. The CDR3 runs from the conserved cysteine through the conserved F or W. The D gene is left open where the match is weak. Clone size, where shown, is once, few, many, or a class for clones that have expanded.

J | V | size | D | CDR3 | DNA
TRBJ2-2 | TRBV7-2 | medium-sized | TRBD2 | CASSWSGANTGELFF | TGTGCCAGCAGCTGGAGCGGGGCGAACACCGGGGAGCTGTTTTTT
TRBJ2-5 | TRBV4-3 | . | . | CASSQGIGIRQETQYF | TGCGCCAGCAGCCAAGGTATAGGGATTCGTCAAGAGACCCAGTACTTC
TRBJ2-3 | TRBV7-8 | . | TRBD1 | CASSVDRGDSDTQYF | TGTGCCAGCAGCGTCGACAGGGGCGATTCAGATACGCAGTATTTT
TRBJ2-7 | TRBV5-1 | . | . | CASSWTVAHQYF | TGCGCCAGCAGCTGGACCGTTGCACACCAGTACTTC
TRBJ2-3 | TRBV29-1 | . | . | CSVSQGAGTDTQYF | TGCAGCGTGTCCCAAGGGGCGGGCACAGATACGCAGTATTTT
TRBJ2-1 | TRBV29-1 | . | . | CSVGGSGYNEQFF | TGCAGCGTTGGGGGCAGCGGATACAATGAGCAGTTCTTC
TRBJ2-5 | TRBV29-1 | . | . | CSVGIGRLGTQYF | TGCAGCGTTGGGATTGGGCGCTTGGGGACCCAGTACTTC
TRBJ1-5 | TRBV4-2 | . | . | CASSQDNQPQHF | TGTGCCAGCAGCCAAGACAATCAGCCCCAGCATTTT
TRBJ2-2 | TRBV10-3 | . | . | CAISPGTFNTGELFF | TGTGCCATCAGTCCAGGGACTTTTAACACCGGGGAGCTGTTTTTT
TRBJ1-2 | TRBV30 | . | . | CAWTGTSVKESGYTF | TGTGCCTGGACCGGGACAAGCGTTAAGGAGTCGGGCTACACCTTC
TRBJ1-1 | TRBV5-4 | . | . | CASSLGGNTEAFF | TGTGCCAGCAGCTTAGGAGGGAACACTGAAGCTTTCTTT
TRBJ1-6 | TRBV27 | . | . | CASSFTTLTPLHF | TGTGCCAGCAGTTTCACAACCCTCACACCCCTCCACTTT
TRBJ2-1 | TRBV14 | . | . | CASSWDRLNEQFF | TGTGCCAGCAGTTGGGACCGCCTGAATGAGCAGTTCTTC
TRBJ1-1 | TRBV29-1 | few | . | CSVGFTVNTEAFF | TGCAGCGTTGGGTTTACAGTGAACACTGAAGCTTTCTTT
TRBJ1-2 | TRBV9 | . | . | CASSVDSGGQYGYTF | TGTGCCAGCAGCGTAGATTCGGGGGGCCAATATGGCTACACCTTC
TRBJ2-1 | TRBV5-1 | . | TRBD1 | CASSLGTGWTYNEQFF | TGCGCCAGCAGCTTGGGGACAGGGTGGACCTACAATGAGCAGTTCTTC
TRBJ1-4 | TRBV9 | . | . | CASSPGQMRGEKLFF | TGTGCCAGCAGCCCAGGACAGATGCGCGGTGAAAAACTGTTTTTT
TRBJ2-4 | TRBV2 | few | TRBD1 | CASSGQIAKNIQYF | TGTGCCAGCTCGGGACAGATAGCCAAAAACATTCAGTACTTC
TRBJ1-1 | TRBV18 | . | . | CASSPYQGNTEAFF | TGTGCCAGCTCACCTTATCAGGGAAACACTGAAGCTTTCTTT
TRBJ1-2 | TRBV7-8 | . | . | CASSPVRTQGGYTF | TGTGCCAGCAGCCCAGTTCGTACCCAGGGAGGCTACACCTTC
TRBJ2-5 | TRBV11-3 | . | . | CASSSQETQYF | TGTGCCAGCAGCTCACAAGAGACCCAGTACTTC
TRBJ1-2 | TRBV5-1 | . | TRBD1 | CASSMGQPNGYTF | TGCGCCAGCAGCATGGGACAGCCCAATGGCTACACCTTC
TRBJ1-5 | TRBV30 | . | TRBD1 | CAWSPPGGNDQPQHF | TGTGCCTGGAGTCCCCCAGGGGGGAACGATCAGCCCCAGCATTTT
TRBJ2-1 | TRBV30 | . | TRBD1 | CAWNRDRPYNEQFF | TGTGCCTGGAACCGGGACAGGCCCTACAATGAGCAGTTCTTC
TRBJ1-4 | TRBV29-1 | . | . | CSVGQRNEKLFF | TGCAGCGTTGGGCAGCGTAATGAAAAACTGTTTTTT
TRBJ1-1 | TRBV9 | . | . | CASSVSSGTEAFF | TGTGCCAGCAGCGTTAGTAGCGGCACTGAAGCTTTCTTT
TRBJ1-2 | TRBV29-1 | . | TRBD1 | CSVGNAGQPANYGYTF | TGCAGCGTGGGTAATGCGGGACAGCCCGCTAACTATGGCTACACCTTC